The 8 T cell receptor beta chains listed next were all sequenced from one sample in a study of blood T cell repertoires in COVID-19. Some clones are missing from TCRdb's copy, which holds only in-frame ones; the method was immunoSEQ multiplex PCR. The table records around 170,000 clones, about 84% of them present only once. Sequencing input: PBMCs or T cells enriched from blood (not recorded which). The receptors stem from a woman under 40 who had recovered from COVID-19.

This chain links TRBV7-8 with TRBJ2-3, with 13 bases aligning to TRBD2. V lost 3 bases, J lost 3 bases, and 6 bases stayed unmatched. CDR1 and CDR2 (germline): SGHVS, FQNEAQ. The CDR3 extends over 17 amino acids. The CDR3: CASSFRGLAGRTDTQYF. The CDR3 DNA is TGTGCCAGCAGCTTTCGGGGACTAGCGGGGAGGACAGATACGCAGTATTTT.

The chain joins TRBV20-1 to TRBJ2-7; D perhaps matches TRBD2 (6 bases). V lost 5 bases and J 0 bases, leaving 29 bases between the germline ends. Germline CDR1 reads DFQATT; CDR2 reads SNEGSKA (reference sequence). This CDR3 comprises 19 residues. The CDR3 DNA reads TGCAGTGCTGGTGCCGGAGGGACTTTGGCAAGAAGGAGCTCCTACGAGCAGTACTTC. This encodes CSAGAGGTLARRSSYEQYF.

This clone was counted a single time. The gene calls are TRBV12-3 or TRBV12-4 and TRBJ1-2, with 7 nucleotides matching TRBD1. This CDR3 has 13 amino acids. After removal of 3 bases from V and 6 bases from J, the junction contained 4 bases not matched to a gene. CDR3 in amino acids: CASSFQTGDGYTF. DNA of the CDR3: TGTGCCAGCAGTTTCCAAACAGGGGATGGCTACACCTTC.

This chain joins TRBV9 and TRBJ1-2, with 7 bases fitting TRBD1. Germline trimming cut 4 bases from V and 7 bases from J; bases unmatched to any gene: 16. This CDR3 has 16 amino acids. Germline CDR1 reads SGDLS; CDR2 reads YYNGEE. CDR3 nucleotides: TGTGCCAGCAGCCCGGCCGACCAGGGGGTTTTAGGTGGCTACACCTTC. This gives the protein CASSPADQGVLGGYTF.

This clone was observed a few times. This sequence joins TRBV18 and TRBJ2-7, with D perhaps matching TRBD1 (5 bases). CDR1 and CDR2 (germline): KGHSH, LQKENI. The V end lost 2 bases, the J end lost 1 base, and 6 bases lay between the germline ends. CDR3 length equals 13 residues. CDR3 sequence: CASSPGQSYEQYF. In nucleotides, the CDR3 is TGTGCCAGCTCACCAGGACAATCCTACGAGCAGTACTTC.

V and J are TRBV2 and TRBJ1-4, with D perhaps matching TRBD1 (5 bases). The CDR3 is 17 residues long. V lost 0 bases to trimming and J lost 4 bases, with 15 bases between them. Germline CDR1 is SNHLY and CDR2 is FYNNEI. CDR3 loop: CASSEALGGIGNEKLFF. CDR3 nucleotide sequence: TGTGCCAGCAGTGAAGCGCTTGGGGGGATCGGTAATGAAAAACTGTTTTTT.

V is TRBV13 and J is TRBJ2-3; the match to TRBD2 covers 10 bases. V was pared by 5 bases and J by 2 bases, with 4 bases of the junction left unmatched. CDR1 and CDR2 (germline): PRHDT, FYEKMQ (reference sequence). This CDR3 region has 15 residues. The CDR3 DNA reads as TGTGCCAGCAGCCCCACTAGCGGGAACACAGATACGCAGTATTTT. Translation: CASSPTSGNTDTQYF.

The V and J genes are TRBV2 and TRBJ1-3; 7 bases fit TRBD1. V lost 7 bases to trimming and J lost 4 bases; unmatched junction nucleotides: 10. This CDR3 contains 15 residues. Germline loops: CDR1 SNHLY, CDR2 FYNNEI. CDR3 protein: CASIGAQGNGNTIYF. Here the CDR3 DNA reads TGTGCCAGCATTGGGGCACAGGGGAACGGAAACACCATATATTTT.